These 28 T cell receptor beta chains originate from one sample sequenced in a study of cytomegalovirus exposure and HLA in healthy donors (dated by TCRdb to 2016 to 2017). Preparation of the library involved the immunoSEQ multiplex PCR assay. What TCRdb holds here is the immuneACCESS table cut down to in-frame rearrangements. Part of the clones is not present; checked against another copy, under half of the missing clones reflect an unresolved V gene, and the others are unexplained. The sample table records about 130,000 clones; about nine tenths of these occur just once. About 3.7% of the sample lies in the top ten. What was sequenced was PBMCs. These receptors all come from a man aged 25 to 40 in good health and CMV-seronegative.

This clone was seen a single time. The V gene is TRBV28, the J gene TRBJ1-4; weak D call: TRBD1 (5 bases). With 3 bases removed from V and 8 bases from J, the gap between germline ends came to 16 bases. The germline CDR1 and CDR2 sequences are MDHEN and SYDVKM. The CDR3 has 15 residues. In nucleotides, the CDR3 is TGTGCCAGCAGTTTTGGAGGGGTCGAAGAAGAAAAACTGTTTTTT. It specifies CASSFGGVEEEKLFF.

The count of this clone is one. This chain joins TRBV7-9 and TRBJ2-2; unclear D gene. The V end lost 8 bases, the J end lost 8 bases, and 15 bases lay between the germline ends. Germline CDR1 and CDR2: SEHNR and FQNEAQ (reference sequence). The CDR3 has 13 amino acids. The CDR3 is CASEKPGLGELFF. The CDR3 DNA sequence: TGTGCCAGCGAGAAACCCGGTTTAGGGGAGCTGTTTTTT.

The V gene is TRBV19, the J gene TRBJ2-4; tentatively, D is TRBD2 (6 bases). The CDR3 covers 16 residues. CDR1 LNHDA and CDR2 SQIVND come from the germline V gene (reference sequence). V was trimmed by 3 bases and J by 0 bases, leaving 12 bases between them. CDR3 sequence reads: CASSMEEGLAKNIQYF. DNA of the CDR3: TGTGCCAGTAGTATGGAAGAGGGACTAGCCAAAAACATTCAGTACTTC.

The CDR3 loop reads CASSFLGQGNTEAFF. The CDR3 nucleotides are TGTGCCAGCAGTTTTCTGGGACAGGGAAACACTGAAGCTTTCTTT. The V and J genes are TRBV28 and TRBJ1-1, with TRBD1 matching over 9 bases. Germline V CDR1 and CDR2: MDHEN, SYDVKM. V lost 3 bases and J lost 2; bases outside the gene matches: 4. The CDR3 extends over 15 amino acids.

The CDR3 DNA reads as TGTGCCAGCAGCCGCGACAGGGGAGAGGGCAATGAGCAGTTCTTC. Protein product: CASSRDRGEGNEQFF. This chain links TRBV6-5 with TRBJ2-1; 8 bases align to TRBD1. This CDR3 contains 15 residues. Unmatched junction bases numbered 10, after V lost 6 bases and J lost 6 bases. Germline loops: CDR1 MNHEY, CDR2 SVGAGI.

The chain joins TRBV19 to TRBJ1-1; no reliable D call. V lost 6 bases and J lost 0, with 14 bases in between. Germline CDR1 and CDR2: LNHDA and SQIVND (reference sequence). The length of the CDR3 is 15 residues. Here the CDR3 DNA reads TGTGCCAGTAGCCCCGGTGTCTTGATGAACACTGAAGCTTTCTTT. Its translation is CASSPGVLMNTEAFF.

The rearrangement links TRBV6-5 to TRBJ1-5, with 7 bases identical to TRBD1. Germline CDR1 reads MNHEY; CDR2 reads SVGAGI. The CDR3 contains 15 residues. After removal of 5 bases from V and 2 bases from J, the junction contained 6 bases not matched to a gene. The CDR3 region has the DNA TGTGCCAGCAGTGGATCCGGGACAGGCAATCAGCCCCAGCATTTT. Residues: CASSGSGTGNQPQHF.

This clone was picked up a small number of times. CDR3 sequence: CASGRERGNNEQFF. The DNA of the CDR3 is TGTGCCAGCGGCCGGGAGCGGGGGAACAATGAGCAGTTCTTC. The chain has TRBV11-3 and TRBJ2-1; 8 nucleotides line up with TRBD2. Germline V gene data show CDR1 as SGHNT and CDR2 as YENEEA. This CDR3 spans 14 amino acids. With 8 bases clipped from V and 5 bases from J, the junction kept 8 bases outside the gene matches.

The chain has TRBV6-1 and TRBJ2-1; D may be TRBD2 (5 bases). Trimming cost V 0 bases and J 3 bases, with 9 bases left between them. From germline, CDR1 is MNHNS and CDR2 SASEGT. The CDR3 is 15 residues long. The CDR3 loop is CASSEAPGNYNEQFF. The CDR3 DNA is TGTGCCAGCAGTGAAGCGCCGGGGAACTACAATGAGCAGTTCTTC.

This chain joins TRBV6-5 and TRBJ2-5; D unclear. This CDR3 is built from 12 residues. CDR1 MNHEY and CDR2 SVGAGI come from the germline V gene. Trimming stripped 5 bases from V and 5 bases from J, with 9 bases between. The CDR3 sequence: CASSGSGETQYF. The CDR3 DNA is TGTGCCAGCAGTGGCTCCGGGGAGACCCAGTACTTC.

The CDR3 region is CASTHPGQGYNSPLHF. The CDR3 DNA is TGTGCCAGTACCCATCCAGGACAGGGCTATAATTCACCCCTCCACTTT. The chain joins TRBV19 to TRBJ1-6, with TRBD1 matching 8 bases. The CDR3 covers 16 residues. Germline values: CDR1 LNHDA, CDR2 SQIVND (reference sequence). The V gene end was trimmed by 7 bases and the J gene end by 3 bases; junction bases not matched to a gene: 8.

V is TRBV15 and J is TRBJ2-1; tentative D call: TRBD2 (5 bases). V was clipped by 1 base and J by 4 bases, with 11 bases between them. The germline gives CDR1 LNHNV, CDR2 YYDKDF (reference sequence). The CDR3 is made up of 15 amino acids. The CDR3, as DNA: TGTGCCACCAGCAGAGCCTACGCGGGTTACAATGAGCAGTTCTTC. Protein product: CATSRAYAGYNEQFF. The variable domain in full, with the rest retrieved from reference TRBV15 and TRBJ2-1, is DAMVIQNPRYQVTQFGKPVTLSCSQTLNHNVMYWYQQKSSQAPKLLFHYYDKDFNNEADTPDNFQSRRPNTSFCFLDIRSPGLGDTAMYLCATSRAYAGYNEQFFGPGTRLTVL.

This chain connects TRBV5-6 to TRBJ2-7; D ambiguous. Between the trimmed V and J ends, which lost 2 bases and 3 bases, there was a span of 12 bases. This CDR3 has 14 amino acids. Germline V gene lookup returns CDR1 SGHDT and CDR2 YYEEEE. CDR3 sequence reads: CASSFGASLYEQYF. In DNA, the CDR3 is TGTGCCAGCAGCTTCGGAGCCAGCCTCTACGAGCAGTACTTC.

The chain carries TRBV6-6 and TRBJ1-4, with D tentatively TRBD1 (5 bases). In germline, CDR1 is MNHNY, CDR2 SVGAGI (reference sequence). Trimming shortened V by 2 bases and J by 12 bases, and 10 bases separated the two germline ends. The CDR3 has 12 residues. CDR3 residues: CASSYGARELFF. The CDR3 DNA sequence: TGTGCCAGCAGTTACGGGGCCAGGGAACTGTTTTTT.

The DNA for the CDR3 is TGCAGCGTCCTACAGAACCTTAATGAAAAACTGTTTTTT. Residues: CSVLQNLNEKLFF. The chain links TRBV29-1 to TRBJ1-4; D is unclear. Trimming cost V 6 bases and J 4 bases, with 12 bases left between them. The CDR3 is 13 residues long. Per the germline V gene, CDR1 is SQVTM and CDR2 is ANQGSEA.

This rearrangement joins TRBV6-5 to TRBJ1-3; maybe TRBD1 (6 bases). CDR1 and CDR2 (germline): MNHEY, SVGAGI. Trimming removed 4 bases at V and 4 bases at J, with 14 bases between. The length of the CDR3 is 15 residues. In nucleotides, the CDR3 is TGTGCCAGCAGTTCGACAGGTTCTGGAGGAAACACCATATATTTT. It yields the protein CASSSTGSGGNTIYF.

The rearrangement links TRBV10-3 to TRBJ2-7; D is undetermined. CDR3 length: 14 amino acids. V lost 0 bases and J lost 1, with 7 bases in between. Germline values: CDR1 ENHRY, CDR2 SYGVKD. CDR3 coding DNA: TGTGCCATCAGTGAGTCGGCCAGATCCTACGAGCAGTACTTC. Its protein product is CAISESARSYEQYF.

The chain uses TRBV5-1 and TRBJ2-5; 8 nucleotides align to TRBD1. From germline, CDR1 is SGHRS and CDR2 YFSETQ. There are 15 residues in the CDR3. Germline trimming cut 5 bases from V and 4 bases from J; bases unmatched to any gene: 10. The DNA of the CDR3 is TGCGCCAGCAGTAAAATCGACAGGGGAGCAGAGACCCAGTACTTC. Translated, it gives CASSKIDRGAETQYF. Combining the CDR3 with reference TRBV5-1 and TRBJ2-5 gives the whole variable domain KAGVTQTPRYLIKTRGQQVTLSCSPISGHRSVSWYQQTPGQGLQFLFEYFSETQRNKGNFPGRFSGRQFSNSRSEMNVSTLELGDSALYLCASSKIDRGAETQYFGPGTRLLVL.

J is TRBJ2-7 and V is TRBV27, with TRBD1 identical over 9 bases. In germline, CDR1 is MNHEY, CDR2 SMNVEV (reference sequence). The J segment lost 0 bases and the V segment lost 4 bases, leaving 7 bases of the junction unmatched. The CDR3 covers 16 residues. The CDR3, as DNA: TGTGCCAGCAGTTCACAGGGGGCTACCAGCTCCTACGAGCAGTACTTC. Protein: CASSSQGATSSYEQYF.

The chain employs TRBV18 and TRBJ1-4, with D unclear. CDR3 length: 16 residues. Germline V gene data show CDR1 as KGHSH and CDR2 as LQKENI. V dropped 1 base and J dropped 2 bases, with 11 bases sitting between them. The CDR3 loop reads CASSPRGISTNEKLFF. In DNA form, the CDR3 reads TGTGCCAGCTCACCACGAGGAATCTCGACTAATGAAAAACTGTTTTTT.

This chain joins TRBV7-3 and TRBJ2-2; TRBD2 aligns across 11 bases. The CDR3 contains 16 residues. Germline-derived CDR1 and CDR2 are SGHTA and FQGTGA. Trimming cost V 6 bases and J 1 base; bases outside gene matches: 4. CDR3 in amino acids: CASSATSGGNTGELFF. The CDR3 coding sequence is TGTGCCAGCAGTGCTACTAGCGGGGGGAACACCGGGGAGCTGTTTTTT.

The chain combines TRBV6-5 with TRBJ1-3; possibly TRBD1 for D (5 bases). The CDR3 runs to 14 residues. V shed 5 bases and J shed 4 bases, with 12 bases lying between them. Looked up from germline, CDR1 is MNHEY and CDR2 is SVGAGI. CDR3 in amino acids: CASSAGFPGNTIYF. The CDR3 coding sequence is TGTGCCAGCAGTGCAGGGTTTCCAGGAAACACCATATATTTT.

The chain is built from TRBV7-9 and TRBJ2-3; 7 nucleotides agree with TRBD1. Germline V gene data show CDR1 as SEHNR and CDR2 as FQNEAQ (reference sequence). V was pared by 1 base and J by 2 bases, with 6 bases of the junction left unmatched. The CDR3 extends over 16 amino acids. In DNA, the CDR3 is TGTGCCAGCAGCTTAGAGAGGGGGCGAGACACAGATACGCAGTATTTT. This translates into CASSLERGRDTDTQYF.

The chain links TRBV10-3 to TRBJ2-7; D call uncertain. This CDR3 comprises 13 residues. V gave up 3 bases and J gave up 1 base, with 7 bases separating them. Per the germline V gene, CDR1 is ENHRY and CDR2 is SYGVKD. The CDR3 here is CAISDTQSYEQYF. The DNA for the CDR3 is TGTGCCATCAGTGACACCCAGTCCTACGAGCAGTACTTC.

The chain uses TRBV25-1 and TRBJ2-3; D is perhaps TRBD2 (7 bases). Germline-derived CDR1 and CDR2 are MGHDK and SYGVNS. The CDR3 has 16 amino acids. V lost 1 base and J 5 bases, leaving 16 bases between the germline ends. CDR3 coding DNA: TGTGCCAGCAGTGAATGGGGAAGGGGGGGCAGAGATACGCAGTATTTT. Translating it yields CASSEWGRGGRDTQYF.

The chain recombines TRBV7-2 with TRBJ1-3; tentative D call: TRBD1 (5 bases). CDR1 is SGHTA, CDR2 FQGNSA, per germline. The CDR3 loop spans 15 amino acids. The V and J ends lost 2 bases and 0 bases respectively, with 8 bases between them. The CDR3 reads CASSLTGYSGNTIYF. For the CDR3, the DNA is TGTGCCAGCAGCTTAACAGGCTACTCTGGAAACACCATATATTTT.

This sequence joins TRBV5-6 and TRBJ2-7; TRBD1 aligns across 7 bases. CDR3 length: 13 amino acids. J gave up 2 bases and V 3 bases, and 2 bases lay outside the gene matches. The germline gives CDR1 SGHDT, CDR2 YYEEEE. The CDR3 nucleotides are TGTGCCAGCAGCTATGACAGGGCCTACGAGCAGTACTTC. Translating it yields CASSYDRAYEQYF.

The chain is built from TRBV11-2 and TRBJ2-1; 10 bases agree with TRBD1. The germline CDR1 and CDR2 sequences are SGHAT and FQNNGV. The J segment lost 3 bases and the V segment lost 5 bases, leaving 4 bases of the junction unmatched. The CDR3 sequence is 15 residues long. This CDR3 is CASSPRTGGYNEQFF. CDR3 coding DNA: TGTGCCAGCAGCCCCAGGACAGGGGGCTACAATGAGCAGTTCTTC.